The 21 T cell receptor beta chains given below trace back to one sample, sequenced in a study of control samples from healthy donors and cancer patients. Clones were read by immunoSEQ multiplex PCR, and TCRdb kept only the in-frame ones, dropping some. The table has 130,000 or so clones, roughly 90% seen once; the top ten hold roughly 3.4%. The specimen sequenced was blood. These receptors all come from a man aged 50-60 years in good health.

The CDR3 nucleotides read TGTGCCAGCAGTTGGGACACTACTAGCACAGATACGCAGTATTTT. It yields the protein CASSWDTTSTDTQYF. The gene calls are TRBV28 and TRBJ2-3, with a weak D call TRBD1 (6 bases). The CDR3 has 15 amino acids. V lost 4 bases, J lost 0 bases, and 11 bases lay in between. Germline V CDR1 and CDR2: MDHEN, SYDVKM.

This chain connects TRBV11-2 to TRBJ2-7; the match to TRBD1 covers 8 bases. The CDR3 length is 14 residues. In germline, CDR1 is SGHAT, CDR2 FQNNGV. V shed 6 bases and J 3 bases; nucleotides not matched to a gene: 7. CDR3 residues: CASRTQGAFYEQYF. For the CDR3, the DNA is TGTGCCAGCAGGACCCAGGGGGCGTTCTACGAGCAGTACTTC.

This chain connects TRBV27 to TRBJ2-1, with a tentative D call TRBD2 (5 bases). V lost 5 bases, J lost 7 bases, and 18 bases lay in between. The CDR3 is made up of 15 amino acids. CDR1 is MNHEY and CDR2 is SMNVEV in the germline V gene (reference sequence). The CDR3 nucleotides are TGTGCCAGCAGTCCCATGCTGAGACTACCGAATGAGCAGTTCTTC. Translated, it gives CASSPMLRLPNEQFF.

This clone was seen once. The J gene is TRBJ2-3, the V gene TRBV7-2; D is possibly TRBD2 (5 bases). CDR1 and CDR2 (germline): SGHTA, FQGNSA. The ends were cut back, 5 bases at V and 4 bases at J, with 16 bases in the middle. This CDR3 contains 15 residues. Here the CDR3 reads CASSAAEDSSDTQYF. The CDR3 DNA reads TGTGCCAGCAGCGCGGCGGAGGATTCGTCAGATACGCAGTATTTT. The whole variable domain, remainder taken from reference TRBV7-2 and TRBJ2-3, is GAGVSQSPSNKVTEKGKDVELRCDPISGHTALYWYRQSLGQGLEFLIYFQGNSAPDKSGLPSDRFSAERTGGSVSTLTIQRTQQEDSAVYLCASSAAEDSSDTQYFGPGTRLTVL.

This clone was found once. The chain links TRBV6-5 to TRBJ2-7; TRBD1 matches 7 bases. This CDR3 is 13 amino acids long. Germline V gene data show CDR1 as MNHEY and CDR2 as SVGAGI. V dropped 9 bases and J dropped 6; count of bases not matched to a gene: 11. The CDR3 protein is CASTRQGLGEQYF. The CDR3 nucleotides read TGTGCCAGTACCAGACAGGGTTTGGGCGAGCAGTACTTC.

The chain carries TRBV3-1 (or the pseudogene TRBV3-2) and TRBJ2-1, with D perhaps TRBD2 (5 bases). Germline lookup yields CDR1 LGHDT and CDR2 YNNKEL (reference sequence). The CDR3 covers 12 residues. Trimming shortened V by 4 bases and J by 12 bases, and 13 bases separated the two germline ends. The CDR3 reads CASSRWTSGQFF. CDR3 DNA sequence: TGTGCCAGCAGCCGGTGGACTTCCGGGCAGTTCTTC.

This clone has only one observation. The chain links TRBV30 to TRBJ1-2, with 9 bases lining up with TRBD1. CDR3 size: 15 residues. The germline V gene encodes CDR1 GTSNPN and CDR2 SVGIG (reference sequence). Losses at the gene ends were 1 base for V and 5 bases for J; bases not matched to a gene: 8. CDR3 protein: CAWSGTGVARYGYTF. As DNA, the CDR3 is TGTGCCTGGAGTGGGACAGGGGTTGCCAGATATGGCTACACCTTC.

The chain combines TRBV9 with TRBJ1-2; 7 bases fit TRBD1. CDR1 SGDLS and CDR2 YYNGEE come from the germline V gene. The V and J ends lost 0 bases and 10 bases, in that order; junction bases with no gene match: 6. The CDR3 is 13 residues long. CDR3 coding DNA: TGTGCCAGCAGCGTAGGGACAGGCCCCGTCTACACCTTC. This encodes CASSVGTGPVYTF.

This clone was found once. V gene TRBV18 combines with J gene TRBJ2-3; no clear D gene. Between the trimmed V and J ends, which lost 6 bases and 6 bases, there was a span of 7 bases. The V gene's germline CDR1 is KGHSH and CDR2 LQKENI. The CDR3 loop spans 11 amino acids. The DNA for the CDR3 is TGTGCCAGCTCCGACGGTGATACGCAGTATTTT. It yields the protein CASSDGDTQYF.

The V and J genes are TRBV7-9 and TRBJ1-2; 7 bases align to TRBD1. Germline CDR1 is SEHNR and CDR2 is FQNEAQ (reference sequence). Germline trimming cut 3 bases from V and 4 bases from J; bases unmatched to any gene: 5. The CDR3 length is 14 residues. The CDR3 DNA follows: TGTGCCAGCAGCTTGACAGGGTACGGCTATGGCTACACCTTC. Protein: CASSLTGYGYGYTF.

The CDR3 sequence is CASSLTDRYEQYF. The DNA for the CDR3 is TGTGCCAGCAGCCTAACGGATCGCTACGAGCAGTACTTC. The rearrangement uses TRBV14 and TRBJ2-7; D is unresolved. The V and J ends lost 4 bases and 3 bases respectively, with 10 bases between them. This CDR3 is 13 amino acids long. The V gene's germline CDR1 is SGHDN and CDR2 FVKESK.

This clone appeared a single time. V and J are TRBV15 and TRBJ1-3; TRBD1 agrees at 9 bases. This CDR3 region has 18 residues. Germline V CDR1 and CDR2: LNHNV, YYDKDF (reference sequence). V shed 0 bases and J 2 bases; nucleotides not matched to a gene: 8. The CDR3: CATSREGGQGGTGNTIYF. The CDR3, as DNA: TGTGCCACCAGCAGAGAAGGGGGACAGGGTGGAACTGGAAACACCATATATTTT.

The chain combines TRBV10-3 with TRBJ2-3; the match to TRBD1 covers 12 bases. CDR1 ENHRY and CDR2 SYGVKD come from the germline V gene. Unmatched junction bases numbered 6, after V lost 5 bases and J lost 6 bases. The length of the CDR3 is 15 residues. The CDR3: CAISSGTGGVDTQYF. CDR3 DNA sequence: TGTGCCATCAGTTCCGGGACAGGGGGCGTCGATACGCAGTATTTT.

The chain combines TRBV19 with TRBJ1-6; 11 bases fit TRBD1. The length of the CDR3 is 15 residues. CDR1 and CDR2 (germline): LNHDA, SQIVND (reference sequence). V trimming: 6 bases; J trimming: 9 bases; junction bases outside the gene matches: 7. The CDR3 here is CASSPPGQGVSPLHF. In DNA form, the CDR3 reads TGTGCCAGTAGCCCGCCGGGACAGGGGGTTTCACCCCTCCACTTT.

The chain links TRBV28 to TRBJ1-1, with no clear D. Looked up from germline, CDR1 is MDHEN and CDR2 is SYDVKM. There are 14 residues in the CDR3. V lost 2 bases and J lost 1, with 8 bases in between. CDR3 nucleotide sequence: TGTGCCAGCAGTTTACGTCAGACGAACACTGAAGCTTTCTTT. It codes for CASSLRQTNTEAFF.

The V gene is TRBV30, the J gene TRBJ1-4, with TRBD1 matching over 9 bases. CDR3 length equals 16 residues. The germline V gene encodes CDR1 GTSNPN and CDR2 SVGIG (reference sequence). The V segment lost 0 bases and the J segment 8 bases; nucleotides outside the gene matches: 10. The CDR3 region has the DNA TGTGCCTGGAGTGTAATCTCGACAGGGGGGTTCGAAAAACTGTTTTTT. It yields the protein CAWSVISTGGFEKLFF.

The V gene is TRBV30, the J gene TRBJ2-7; D gene uncertain. V lost 3 bases and J 6 bases, leaving 12 bases between the germline ends. The CDR3 extends over 12 amino acids. CDR1 is GTSNPN and CDR2 is SVGIG in the germline V gene (reference sequence). CDR3 sequence (DNA): TGTGCCTGGAGCGAGAGATTGCTCGAGCAGTACTTC. It is translated as CAWSERLLEQYF.

The chain couples TRBV5-1 to TRBJ1-1; D gene uncertain. The CDR3 runs 14 residues. Looked up from germline, CDR1 is SGHRS and CDR2 is YFSETQ. Trimming shortened V by 4 bases and J by 3 bases, and 13 bases separated the two germline ends. The CDR3 DNA follows: TGCGCCAGCAGCCTCGGGCTTGCGGACACTGAAGCTTTCTTT. Translated, it gives CASSLGLADTEAFF. The full variable domain, in which reference TRBV5-1 and TRBJ1-1 provide the parts outside the CDR3, is KAGVTQTPRYLIKTRGQQVTLSCSPISGHRSVSWYQQTPGQGLQFLFEYFSETQRNKGNFPGRFSGRQFSNSRSEMNVSTLELGDSALYLCASSLGLADTEAFFGQGTRLTVV.

The rearrangement uses TRBV4-1 and TRBJ2-7, with D perhaps given as TRBD1 or TRBD2 (6 bases each). This CDR3 is 15 amino acids long. Germline-derived CDR1 and CDR2 are MGHRA and YSYEKL. With 4 bases removed from V and 1 base from J, the gap between germline ends came to 14 bases. The CDR3 reads CASSRGDITSYEQYF. CDR3 sequence (DNA): TGCGCCAGCAGCCGCGGGGACATCACATCCTACGAGCAGTACTTC.

The table lists this clone with a count of one. The chain couples TRBV5-1 to TRBJ2-2; D call uncertain. The CDR3 consists of 15 residues. V lost 2 bases to trimming and J lost 0 bases, with 8 bases between them. Germline CDR1 is SGHRS and CDR2 is YFSETQ. The CDR3 spells CASSFGQPNTGELFF. The CDR3 DNA follows: TGCGCCAGCAGCTTTGGTCAGCCGAACACCGGGGAGCTGTTTTTT. The full variable domain, completed using reference TRBV5-1 and TRBJ2-2, is KAGVTQTPRYLIKTRGQQVTLSCSPISGHRSVSWYQQTPGQGLQFLFEYFSETQRNKGNFPGRFSGRQFSNSRSEMNVSTLELGDSALYLCASSFGQPNTGELFFGEGSRLTVL.

This chain uses TRBV3-1 (or the pseudogene TRBV3-2) with TRBJ1-2; 7 bases align to TRBD1. Looked up from germline, CDR1 is LGHDT and CDR2 is YNNKEL (reference sequence). The V segment lost 3 bases and the J segment 8 bases; nucleotides outside the gene matches: 18. CDR3 length: 17 residues. The CDR3 DNA is TGTGCCAGCAGCCACCCCTATGTTCGGCAGGGGGTACACGGCTACACCTTC. Translated, it gives CASSHPYVRQGVHGYTF.